A selection of T cell receptor beta chains follows, all from one sample in a study of blood T cell repertoires in COVID-19. The assay was immunoSEQ multiplex PCR, and TCRdb's table has in-frame clones only and misses some. The sample consists of a few hundred thousand clones, 83% of them appearing once. What was sequenced was peripheral blood. The receptors here all came from a woman aged 50 to 65 with acute or convalescent COVID-19. Both conserved end residues are part of each CDR3. D genes are given only for firm matches. Expanded clones are given a class, and other clones once, few, many or no size at all.

V,D,size,J,CDR3,DNA
TRBV11-2,TRBD2,.,TRBJ2-5,CASSLVAGGSAETQYF,TGTGCCAGCAGCTTAGTAGCGGGAGGGTCGGCCGAGACCCAGTACTTC
TRBV19,.,few,TRBJ1-4,CASSHSSGNTNEKLFF,TGTGCCAGTAGCCATTCCTCAGGGAACACTAATGAAAAACTGTTTTTT
TRBV6-5,.,few,TRBJ1-5,CAATGGNQPQHF,TGTGCCGCCACAGGTGGAAATCAGCCCCAGCATTTT
TRBV18,.,.,TRBJ2-5,CASSRGDKRETQYF,TGTGCCAGCTCTCGGGGGGACAAGCGAGAGACCCAGTACTTC
TRBV12-3/TRBV12-4,.,.,TRBJ1-1,CASSFSGPSEAFF,TGTGCCAGCAGTTTCTCTGGCCCCTCTGAAGCTTTCTTT
TRBV12-5,.,once,TRBJ1-2,CASGLGRTRANYGYTF,TGTGCTAGTGGTTTGGGACGCACGAGGGCTAACTATGGCTACACCTTC
TRBV30,TRBD2,.,TRBJ2-2,CARGTRIPGELFF,TGTGCCCGCGGGACTAGGATTCCCGGGGAGCTGTTTTTT
TRBV27,.,once,TRBJ2-1,CASTQWGTVNEQFF,TGTGCCAGCACCCAATGGGGCACGGTCAATGAGCAGTTCTTC
TRBV7-9,TRBD1,.,TRBJ1-6,CASSFRDRGQTLHF,TGTGCCAGCAGCTTCCGGGACAGGGGGCAGACCCTCCACTTT
TRBV30,.,few,TRBJ2-2,CAWSPGDGTGELFF,TGTGCCTGGAGCCCAGGGGACGGCACCGGGGAGCTGTTTTTT
TRBV2,TRBD1,.,TRBJ1-6,CASRMDRVGSPLHF,TGTGCCAGCAGGATGGACAGGGTTGGTTCACCCCTCCACTTT
TRBV2,TRBD1,.,TRBJ1-2,CASRPSSGTGRGYTF,TGTGCCAGCAGACCCTCATCCGGGACAGGGCGAGGCTACACCTTC
TRBV4-2,.,.,TRBJ2-7,CASSQQITYEQYF,TGTGCCAGCAGCCAGCAGATCACCTACGAGCAGTACTTC
TRBV7-2,.,.,TRBJ1-6,CASRAFWGGDNSPLHF,TGTGCCAGCAGAGCCTTTTGGGGAGGGGATAATTCACCCCTCCACTTT
TRBV5-1,.,.,TRBJ2-1,CASSLELAYNEQFF,TGCGCCAGCAGCTTGGAACTAGCCTACAATGAGCAGTTCTTC
TRBV6-2/TRBV6-3,.,.,TRBJ1-5,CASSYSRNSNQPQHF,TGTGCCAGCAGTTACTCCCGTAATAGCAATCAGCCCCAGCATTTT
TRBV5-1,.,.,TRBJ2-5,CASSLALAVYQETQYF,TGCGCCAGCAGCTTGGCCTTAGCGGTGTACCAAGAGACCCAGTACTTC
TRBV30,.,.,TRBJ2-7,CAVKTENYEQYF,TGTGCTGTTAAGACTGAAAACTACGAGCAGTACTTC
TRBV5-3,TRBD1,.,TRBJ1-5,CARSLDPGQVGQPQHF,TGTGCCAGAAGCTTGGACCCTGGACAGGTGGGGCAGCCCCAGCATTTT
TRBV4-1,.,.,TRBJ1-5,CASSQDPRASQPQHF,TGCGCCAGCAGCCAAGATCCCAGGGCGAGTCAGCCCCAGCATTTT
TRBV30,TRBD1,.,TRBJ1-2,CAWSSLRGPHGYTF,TGTGCCTGGAGTTCCCTCAGGGGGCCCCATGGCTACACCTTC
TRBV11-3,TRBD2,.,TRBJ2-2,CASTKRGVLDTGELFF,TGTGCCAGCACCAAGCGGGGGGTTTTGGACACCGGGGAGCTGTTTTTT
TRBV19,.,.,TRBJ2-7,CASSTGTGLYEQYF,TGTGCCAGTAGTACCGGGACTGGCCTCTACGAGCAGTACTTC
TRBV29-1,.,.,TRBJ1-2,CSVEEVDNDYGYTF,TGCAGCGTTGAAGAGGTCGACAATGACTATGGCTACACCTTC
TRBV20-1,TRBD2,few,TRBJ2-1,CSASRLAAEQFF,TGCAGTGCTAGTAGACTAGCAGCTGAGCAGTTCTTC
TRBV27,TRBD1,.,TRBJ1-6,CASRPGGRDSPLHF,TGTGCCAGCAGGCCAGGGGGCAGAGATTCACCCCTCCACTTT
TRBV24-1,.,.,TRBJ1-2,CATSDTVVGGGYTF,TGTGCCACCAGTGACACTGTAGTCGGCGGGGGCTACACCTTC
TRBV28,.,.,TRBJ1-2,CASRPGRAELPYGYTF,TGTGCCAGCAGACCCGGGAGGGCAGAACTTCCCTATGGCTACACCTTC
TRBV5-6,.,.,TRBJ2-2,CASSPNPVGRVTGELFF,TGTGCCAGCAGCCCAAACCCTGTGGGCAGGGTCACCGGGGAGCTGTTTTTT
TRBV7-6,.,.,TRBJ2-2,CASSPNRGLTGELFF,TGTGCCAGCAGCCCAAACAGGGGACTCACCGGGGAGCTGTTTTTT
TRBV3-1/TRBV3-2,.,.,TRBJ1-2,CASSQDSGARGYTF,TGTGCCAGCAGCCAAGATTCAGGGGCTAGAGGCTACACCTTC
TRBV5-4,.,.,TRBJ1-1,CASSLDSWTEAFF,TGTGCCAGCAGCTTGGACAGTTGGACTGAAGCTTTCTTT
TRBV2,TRBD2,.,TRBJ2-1,CASSTPRTSGKYNEQFF,TGTGCCAGCAGTACCCCGAGGACTAGCGGGAAGTACAATGAGCAGTTCTTC
TRBV7-2,TRBD2,.,TRBJ2-3,CASNLGGRAKTDTQYF,TGTGCCAGCAACCTGGGCGGGAGGGCCAAAACAGATACGCAGTATTTT
TRBV28,.,once,TRBJ1-2,CASSFGQGNYGYTF,TGTGCCAGCAGTTTTGGGCAGGGCAACTATGGCTACACCTTC
TRBV28,.,once,TRBJ1-2,CASSLIASYGYTF,TGTGCCAGCAGTTTAATCGCCAGCTATGGCTACACCTTC
TRBV5-1,TRBD2,.,TRBJ2-3,CASSSRSGGAEDTQYF,TGCGCCAGCAGCTCCCGAAGCGGGGGGGCCGAGGATACGCAGTATTTT
TRBV12-3/TRBV12-4,.,.,TRBJ1-2,CASSFSYGYTF,TGTGCCAGCAGTTTCTCGTATGGCTACACCTTC
TRBV7-2,.,few,TRBJ1-5,CASSPRVGNQPQHF,TGTGCCAGCAGCCCGAGGGTTGGAAATCAGCCCCAGCATTTT
TRBV2,TRBD1,once,TRBJ1-4,CASSGGTNEKLFF,TGTGCCAGCTCAGGGGGCACTAATGAAAAACTGTTTTTT
TRBV6-6,TRBD1,.,TRBJ2-7,CASSQQGGGYEQYF,TGTGCCAGCAGCCAACAGGGGGGAGGCTACGAGCAGTACTTC
TRBV5-4,TRBD1,once,TRBJ1-1,CASSLGTGGSNTEAFF,TGTGCCAGCAGCCTCGGGACAGGGGGTTCGAACACTGAAGCTTTCTTT
TRBV3-1/TRBV3-2,TRBD2,.,TRBJ2-5,CASSLGLAGDIETQYF,TGTGCCAGCAGCCTCGGACTAGCGGGAGACATCGAGACCCAGTACTTC
TRBV12-2,.,.,TRBJ2-1,CASRRRREQFF,TGTGCAAGTCGCCGCCGGAGGGAGCAGTTCTTC
TRBV5-1,.,.,TRBJ1-3,CASSLGEGGSGNTIYF,TGCGCCAGCAGCTTGGGTGAAGGGGGCTCTGGAAACACCATATATTTT
TRBV15,.,.,TRBJ1-2,CATSRDFGERGYTF,TGTGCCACCAGCAGAGATTTCGGGGAGCGTGGCTACACCTTC